This is a list of T cell receptor beta chains from one sample in a study of blood T cell repertoires in COVID-19. This table comes from immunoSEQ multiplex PCR, and its TCRdb copy is limited to in-frame clones, with some not included. The table records tens of thousands of clones, around 90% of them present only once. The sample consisted of peripheral blood. The receptors come from a human donor in a cohort sampled during active COVID-19. The CDR3 runs from the conserved cysteine through the conserved F or W. A D gene is named only where the DNA matches it firmly. Where a row states a size, it is once, few, many or the class of an expanded clone; other rows omit it.

>TRBV12-3/TRBV12-4|TRBJ1-6|TRBD1|NA
TGTGCCAGCAGTTCGGACAGGCTCAGGGCCCTCCACTTT
CASSSDRLRALHF
>TRBV11-3|TRBJ2-1|NA|NA
TGTGCCAGCATATGGCCGCAGGAACCCCAAGGGGACAATGAGCAGTTCTTC
CASIWPQEPQGDNEQFF
>TRBV19|TRBJ2-3|TRBD2|NA
TGTGCCAGTAGTTCCCGGCGGGTAGCGGGTTCAGATACGCAGTATTTT
CASSSRRVAGSDTQYF
>TRBV7-3|TRBJ1-4|NA|NA
TGTGCCAGCAGCTTATCTGGAGGGGAGGGAGAAAAACTGTTTTTT
CASSLSGGEGEKLFF
>TRBV5-6|TRBJ2-1|TRBD1|once
TGTGCCAGCAGCTTGCAGGGGGCATCCTACAATGAGCAGTTCTTC
CASSLQGASYNEQFF
>TRBV7-2|TRBJ1-5|NA|once
TGTGCCAGCAGCTTAGAAGGGGCCCGCGGCAATCAGCCCCAGCATTTT
CASSLEGARGNQPQHF
>TRBV7-9|TRBJ1-1|NA|NA
TGTGCCAGCAGCTCGGGGTTTCAGCAAGCGGCTTTCTTT
CASSSGFQQAAFF
>TRBV28|TRBJ2-7|TRBD2|NA
TGTGCCGGTTCGACTAGCGGGCCTTCCTACGAGCAGTACTTC
CAGSTSGPSYEQYF
>TRBV6-4|TRBJ2-2|TRBD2|NA
TGTGCCAGCGGCAAAGGGCTAGCGGGGGCCGGGGAGCTGTTTTTT
CASGKGLAGAGELFF
>TRBV7-2|TRBJ2-1|NA|NA
TGTGCCAGCAGCTTACAAACAGATAATGAGCAGTTCTTC
CASSLQTDNEQFF
>TRBV30|TRBJ2-5|TRBD1|NA
TGTGCCAGAGGCTGGGACAGGGAAAGTGGGGAGACCCAGTACTTC
CARGWDRESGETQYF
>TRBV5-5|TRBJ2-7|NA|once
TGTGCCAGCAGCTTGGTAGCAGTTTCCTACGAGCAGTACTTC
CASSLVAVSYEQYF
>TRBV5-5|TRBJ1-3|NA|once
TGTGCCAGCAGCTTGGCTCCGGGGAACACCATATATTTT
CASSLAPGNTIYF
>TRBV19|TRBJ1-2|NA|once
TGTGCCAGTAGTATCTCAGGGGCGTTAAACTATGGCTACACCTTC
CASSISGALNYGYTF
>TRBV2|TRBJ2-3|TRBD2|NA
TGTGCCAGCAGCTCCTTATTAGCGGGGTTAGATACGCAGTATTTT
CASSSLLAGLDTQYF
>TRBV7-2|TRBJ2-7|NA|NA
TGTGCCAGCAGCTCAATATCGGGCCAGGGCTACGAGCAGTACTTC
CASSSISGQGYEQYF
>TRBV5-8|TRBJ2-5|NA|NA
TGTGCCAGCAGCTTGCTCCGGGACCCAGGGGCAGGTCTTGAGACCCAGTACTTC
CASSLLRDPGAGLETQYF